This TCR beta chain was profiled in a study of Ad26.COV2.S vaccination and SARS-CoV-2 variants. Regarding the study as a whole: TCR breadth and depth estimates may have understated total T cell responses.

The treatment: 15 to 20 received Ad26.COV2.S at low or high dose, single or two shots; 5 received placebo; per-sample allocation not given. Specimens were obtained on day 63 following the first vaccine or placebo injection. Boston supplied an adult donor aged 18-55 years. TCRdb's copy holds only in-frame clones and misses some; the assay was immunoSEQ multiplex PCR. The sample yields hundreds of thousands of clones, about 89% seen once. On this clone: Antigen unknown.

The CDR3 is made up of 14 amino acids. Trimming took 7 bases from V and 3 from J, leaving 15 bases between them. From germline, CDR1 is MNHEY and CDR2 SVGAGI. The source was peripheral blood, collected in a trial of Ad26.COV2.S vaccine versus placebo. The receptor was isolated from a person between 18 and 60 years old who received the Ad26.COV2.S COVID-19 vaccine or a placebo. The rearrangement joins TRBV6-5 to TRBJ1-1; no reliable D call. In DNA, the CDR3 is TGTGCCAGCACCCTGCGGGGTGCGGACACTGAAGCTTTCTTT. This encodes CASTLRGADTEAFF.